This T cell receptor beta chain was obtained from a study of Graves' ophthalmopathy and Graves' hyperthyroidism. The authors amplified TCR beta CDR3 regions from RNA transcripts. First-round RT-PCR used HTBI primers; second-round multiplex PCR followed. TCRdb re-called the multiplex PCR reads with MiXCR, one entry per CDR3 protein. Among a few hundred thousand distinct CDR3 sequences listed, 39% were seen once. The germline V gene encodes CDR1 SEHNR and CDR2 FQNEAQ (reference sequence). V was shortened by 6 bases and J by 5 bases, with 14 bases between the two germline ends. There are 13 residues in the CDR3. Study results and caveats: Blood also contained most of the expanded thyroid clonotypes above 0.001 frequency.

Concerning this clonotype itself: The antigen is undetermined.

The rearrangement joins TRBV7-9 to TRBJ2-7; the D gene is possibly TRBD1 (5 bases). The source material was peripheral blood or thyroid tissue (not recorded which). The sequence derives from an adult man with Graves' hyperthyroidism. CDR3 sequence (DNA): TGTGCCAGCAGTAGATCTGGGGCCAACGAGCAGTACTTC. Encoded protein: CASSRSGANEQYF. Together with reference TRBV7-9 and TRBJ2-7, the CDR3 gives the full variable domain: DTGVSQNPRHKITKRGQNVTFRCDPISEHNRLYWYRQTLGQGPEFLTYFQNEAQLEKSRLLSDRFSAERPKGSFSTLEIQRTEQGDSAMYLCASSRSGANEQYFGPGTRLTVT.